Listed below are T cell receptor beta chains from one sample, sequenced in a study of OX40 agonist ivuxolimab in advanced cancers. Assay: immunoSEQ multiplex PCR; the TCRdb copy retains only in-frame clones and omits some. Of 30,000 or so clones in the sample, nearly 95% are singletons; the top ten hold over 8%. Sequencing was performed on CD4+ or CD8+ T cells sorted from blood, taken in a trial of the OX40 agonist ivuxolimab. The receptor set was obtained from an adult with an advanced solid tumor such as melanoma, head and neck, liver or kidney cancer. The CDR3 runs from the conserved cysteine through the conserved F or W. A D gene is named only where the DNA matches it firmly. Expanded clones get a size class; other rows say once, few or many, or leave the size out.

length,V,J,D,size,DNA,CDR3
15,TRBV18,TRBJ2-2,TRBD1,.,TGTGCCAGCTCACCCGACAGGGCGAACACCGGGGAGCTGTTTTTT,CASSPDRANTGELFF
18,TRBV10-3,TRBJ1-2,.,.,TGTGCCATCAGTGAGTCGAAGGTTATGGGACGGGGAGAATATGGCTACACCTTC,CAISESKVMGRGEYGYTF
14,TRBV6-5,TRBJ1-5,.,.,TGTGCCAGCACCCTGGGGTATAGCAATCAGCCCCAGCATTTT,CASTLGYSNQPQHF
15,TRBV14,TRBJ2-2,.,.,TGTGCCAGCAGCCAGCAAGGACAACGGGCCGGGGAGCTGTTTTTT,CASSQQGQRAGELFF
15,TRBV11-2,TRBJ2-7,.,once,TGTGCCAGCAGCTTAACCCTAGATCCCCTCTACGAGCAGTACTTC,CASSLTLDPLYEQYF
11,TRBV15,TRBJ1-2,TRBD1,.,TGTGCCACCTTGACAGGGGGCGGCTACACCTTC,CATLTGGGYTF
15,TRBV27,TRBJ2-1,TRBD1,.,TGTGCCAGCAGTTTAGGGACAGTAAGCTACAATGAGCAGTTCTTC,CASSLGTVSYNEQFF
14,TRBV5-1,TRBJ2-3,.,.,TGCGCCAGCAGCTTTCAAGCTAGCACAGATACGCAGTATTTT,CASSFQASTDTQYF
14,TRBV7-2,TRBJ2-7,.,.,TGTGCCAGCAGCTTAGCCCCCAGCTCCTACGAGCAGTACTTC,CASSLAPSSYEQYF
13,TRBV11-2,TRBJ2-1,.,.,TGTGCCACCCAAGACGGGGGATCCAATGAGCAGTTCTTC,CATQDGGSNEQFF
15,TRBV19,TRBJ2-2,.,few,TGTGCCAGTACGCAGGGGATGTGGCACACCGGGGAGCTGTTTTTT,CASTQGMWHTGELFF
12,TRBV5-4,TRBJ1-1,TRBD1,.,TGTGCCAGCAGCCGGGACAGCACTGAAGCTTTCTTT,CASSRDSTEAFF
13,TRBV7-9,TRBJ2-1,.,.,TGTGCCAGCAGCTTAGTTGTATACAATGAGCAGTTCTTC,CASSLVVYNEQFF
14,TRBV7-2,TRBJ1-3,.,.,TGTGCCAGCAGCTTGCCAGGCGCGGGAAACACCATATATTTT,CASSLPGAGNTIYF
15,TRBV29-1,TRBJ2-2,TRBD1,medium-sized,TGCAGCGTTGAAGGGGGACAGGGGGCTGTCGGGGAGCTGTTTTTT,CSVEGGQGAVGELFF
14,TRBV7-6,TRBJ1-6,.,.,TGTGCCAGCAGCTTGTCGGAAGGGGATTCACCCCTCCACTTT,CASSLSEGDSPLHF
13,TRBV27,TRBJ2-7,TRBD2,.,TGTGCCAGCAGTTTCGGCGGGAGAAACGAGCAGTACTTC,CASSFGGRNEQYF
12,TRBV13,TRBJ1-1,.,once,TGTGCCAGCAGTTTGGGGAACACTGAAGCTTTCTTT,CASSLGNTEAFF
16,TRBV5-3,TRBJ2-7,TRBD1,.,TGTGCCAGAAGCTTCTCCTATGGACAGGGGTCCTACGAGCAGTACTTC,CARSFSYGQGSYEQYF
15,TRBV6-5,TRBJ2-7,.,few,TGTGCCAGCAGTTACGGCGACAGTGCTACCTACGAGCAGTACTTC,CASSYGDSATYEQYF
15,TRBV6-6,TRBJ2-2,TRBD1,.,TGTGCCAGCAGTTGGGGACAGGGTAACACCGGGGAGCTGTTTTTT,CASSWGQGNTGELFF
13,TRBV19,TRBJ2-7,TRBD1,.,TGTGCCAGTAGTTTTACAGGGGTCCACGAGCAGTACTTC,CASSFTGVHEQYF